This T cell receptor beta chain was observed in a study of OX40 agonist ivuxolimab in advanced cancers. Turning to the study itself: Patients assigned to dose escalation were diagnosed with hepatocellular carcinoma, melanoma, renal cell or head and neck cancer. Participants averaged approximately 65 years of age (range roughly 23 to 90) and were approximately 81% male. Of the patients, three showed partial responses, one with hepatocellular carcinoma and two with cutaneous melanoma.

Germline V gene lookup returns CDR1 ENHRY and CDR2 SYGVKD. The CDR3 runs 16 residues. Trimming removed 0 bases from V and 3 bases from J; junction bases left unmatched: 3. Sequenced by immunoSEQ multiplex PCR; TCRdb stores in-frame clones only, minus some. The data contain approximately 40,000 clones, 83% of them singletons. The source was CD4+ or CD8+ T cells sorted from blood, collected in a trial of the OX40 agonist ivuxolimab. This chain uses TRBV10-3 with TRBJ2-3, with 10 bases identical to TRBD2. The receptor was isolated from an adult with an advanced solid tumor such as melanoma, head and neck, liver or kidney cancer. The chain's CDR3 is CAISESISGRTDTQYF. As DNA, the CDR3 is TGTGCCATCAGTGAGTCGATTAGCGGGAGGACAGATACGCAGTATTTT.